The present T cell receptor beta chain was sequenced within a study of blood T cell repertoires in COVID-19. Study as a whole: COVID-19 samples from acute and convalescent phases originated in the United States, Italy and Spain. T cells, B-cell-depleted T cells, or PBMCs provided the cDNA or gDNA that served as material.

In the source study's methods: Estimation of nucleated cell counts was performed using reference gene primer amplification. Using immunoSEQ multiplex PCR, the repertoire was profiled, and TCRdb retains in-frame clones only, with some absent. For V, J and clone size, that table is used; D and trimming come from the DNA. This table has approximately 240,000 clones, about 88% appearing once. This CDR3 contains 18 residues. V lost 4 bases, J lost 5 bases, and 25 bases lay in between. Germline CDR1 LGHDT, CDR2 YNNKEL (reference sequence). The sequenced sample consisted of peripheral blood. The receptor comes from a woman aged 40 to 50 who had recovered from COVID-19. The rearrangement uses TRBV3-1 (or the pseudogene TRBV3-2) and TRBJ2-3; tentative D call: TRBD1 (6 bases). The CDR3 nucleotides read TGTGCCAGCAGCCGGTTTTTGGGGGCGGTCCTAGGGGGAGATACGCAGTATTTT. It codes for CASSRFLGAVLGGDTQYF.